A selection of T cell receptor beta chains follows, all from one sample in a study of blood T cell repertoires in COVID-19. Clones were sequenced by immunoSEQ multiplex PCR, and TCRdb holds only the in-frame ones, with some missing. Of over 90,000 clones listed, about 86% are singletons. The sequencing sample was made of peripheral blood. These receptors were collected from a woman aged 55-75 years in a cohort sampled during active or convalescent COVID-19. The CDR3 runs from the conserved cysteine through the conserved F or W. A D gene is named only where the DNA matches it firmly. Part of the rows lack a size; the others show once, few, many or a class for expanded clones.

abundance,j_gene,v_gene,d_gene,CDR3nt,CDR3aa
NA,TRBJ1-5,TRBV6-5,TRBD1,TGTGCCAGCAGTTCCCCCCGGGACAGAAATCAGCCCCAGCATTTT,CASSSPRDRNQPQHF
NA,TRBJ1-1,TRBV5-5,NA,TGTGCCAGCAGCTTCGACAGTGAAGCTTTCTTT,CASSFDSEAFF
NA,TRBJ1-4,TRBV5-1,NA,TGCGCCAGCAGCCCGGGATATTCGGATGAAAAACTGTTTTTT,CASSPGYSDEKLFF
NA,TRBJ1-3,TRBV5-1,TRBD1,TGCGCCAGCAGCTCCGGGACAGGGCAGGGAAACACCATATATTTT,CASSSGTGQGNTIYF
NA,TRBJ2-2,TRBV10-2,TRBD2,TGCGCCAGCAGTGAAAGGTTCCTAGCGGGAGCCGCCGGGGAGCTGTTTTTT,CASSERFLAGAAGELFF
NA,TRBJ1-1,TRBV7-9,NA,TGTGCCAGCAGCCTGAGGTCGGGCACTGAAGCTTTCTTT,CASSLRSGTEAFF
NA,TRBJ1-1,TRBV28,NA,TGTGCCAGCACTTGGAGGGGAACTGAAGCTTTCTTT,CASTWRGTEAFF
NA,TRBJ2-3,TRBV7-9,NA,TGTGCCAGCAGCCTCCACACTAGGACGGGGATCACAGATACGCAGTATTTT,CASSLHTRTGITDTQYF
NA,TRBJ1-2,TRBV5-1,NA,TGCGCCAGCAGCTCCGACAGGCGAATTTATGGCTACACCTTC,CASSSDRRIYGYTF
NA,TRBJ2-1,TRBV7-9,TRBD2,TGTGCCAGCAGCGGGAGGGCTTCCAATGAGCAGTTCTTC,CASSGRASNEQFF
NA,TRBJ2-1,TRBV10-3,TRBD2,TGTGCCATCAGTGCGAAGGGACTAGCGACCTCCTACAATGAGCAGTTCTTC,CAISAKGLATSYNEQFF
NA,TRBJ1-6,TRBV3-1/TRBV3-2,NA,TGTGCCAGCAGCCACCCGTTTGATAATTCACCCCTCCACTTT,CASSHPFDNSPLHF
NA,TRBJ2-1,TRBV20-1,NA,TGCAGTGCTAGAGGAACTAGCTTCGAGTTCTTC,CSARGTSFEFF
NA,TRBJ1-1,TRBV18,NA,TGTGCCAGCTCACCAGCAGCAGGGTCCAACACTGAAGCTTTCTTT,CASSPAAGSNTEAFF
NA,TRBJ2-3,TRBV7-9,NA,TGTGCCAGCAGCTTAGCTGGAGTTAGCACAGATACGCAGTATTTT,CASSLAGVSTDTQYF
few,TRBJ2-1,TRBV3-1/TRBV3-2,TRBD2,TGTGCCAGCACTAAAGATGGCGGGAGGGCCTACAATGAGCAGTTCTTC,CASTKDGGRAYNEQFF
NA,TRBJ1-5,TRBV6-5,NA,TGTGCCAGCAGTTACGGGGCAGCAAATCAGCCCCAGCATTTT,CASSYGAANQPQHF
NA,TRBJ1-1,TRBV3-1/TRBV3-2,NA,TGTGCCAGCAGCGGAGGGGTGGGGTCCGAAGCTTTCTTT,CASSGGVGSEAFF
NA,TRBJ1-2,TRBV5-1,NA,TGCGCCAGCAGCTTTACAGGCTATGGCTACACCTTC,CASSFTGYGYTF
NA,TRBJ1-2,TRBV7-2,TRBD1,TGTGCCAGCAGCTTAGCGGACAGGGGTTACTATGGCTACACCTTC,CASSLADRGYYGYTF
NA,TRBJ2-1,TRBV5-4,TRBD2,TGTGCCAGCAGCTTGCCCCTAGCGGGGGGGCGGAATGAGCAGTTCTTC,CASSLPLAGGRNEQFF
NA,TRBJ1-4,TRBV11-2,NA,TGTGCCAGCAGCTTAGATCCCGGGTACGGAGGGGAAAAACTGTTTTTT,CASSLDPGYGGEKLFF
NA,TRBJ2-3,TRBV11-2,TRBD2,TGTGCCAGCAGCTTAGTTACGGGGGGTAGAACAGATACGCAGTATTTT,CASSLVTGGRTDTQYF
NA,TRBJ1-1,TRBV9,NA,TGTGCCAGCAGCGTAGTAGCCGGACAGTACACTGAAGCTTTCTTT,CASSVVAGQYTEAFF
NA,TRBJ1-2,TRBV5-5,NA,TGTGCCAGCAGCTTCTTCCAGTCGGGGGGGAATGGCTACACCTTC,CASSFFQSGGNGYTF
NA,TRBJ1-4,TRBV9,NA,TGTGCCAGCAGCGTAGACGGGGGATCCGAAAAACTGTTTTTT,CASSVDGGSEKLFF
few,TRBJ2-1,TRBV15,NA,TGTGCCACCAGCGCGTTGTGGGAGAGCTCCTACAATGAGCAGTTCTTC,CATSALWESSYNEQFF
once,TRBJ2-7,TRBV3-1/TRBV3-2,TRBD1,TGTGCCAGCAGCCAAGTGACAGGGGTCGAGCAGTACTTC,CASSQVTGVEQYF
NA,TRBJ2-3,TRBV2,TRBD2,TGTGCCAGTAAGCGGGGCAGCACAGATACGCAGTATTTT,CASKRGSTDTQYF
NA,TRBJ2-1,TRBV5-4,NA,TGTGCCAGCAGCTTGGCGCGGGGAAACACCTACAATGAGCAGTTCTTC,CASSLARGNTYNEQFF
NA,TRBJ1-5,TRBV4-1,TRBD1,TGCGCCAGCAGCCAAGGGGACAGTGGGGCGTATAGCAATCAGCCCCAGCATTTT,CASSQGDSGAYSNQPQHF
once,TRBJ1-5,TRBV29-1,TRBD1,TGCAGCGTTAGGGACAGCCGCAATCAGCCCCAGCATTTT,CSVRDSRNQPQHF
NA,TRBJ2-3,TRBV5-1,TRBD2,TGCGCCAGCAGCCTCGTGGTGAGCGGGAGGTCAGATACGCAGTATTTT,CASSLVVSGRSDTQYF
NA,TRBJ1-2,TRBV11-2,NA,TGTGCCAGCAGCTTAGAAGGGGCAGGGGTCTATGGCTACACCTTC,CASSLEGAGVYGYTF
NA,TRBJ2-3,TRBV20-1,NA,TGCAGTGCTAGTAGAGCGACGACAGATACGCAGTATTTT,CSASRATTDTQYF
NA,TRBJ2-1,TRBV19,TRBD2,TGTGCCAGTAGTATTGCCCCCGGGGGGTACAATGAGCAGTTCTTC,CASSIAPGGYNEQFF
NA,TRBJ1-5,TRBV9,NA,TGTGCCAGCAGCGTAGTGGGGGAGGGTCAGCCCCAGCATTTT,CASSVVGEGQPQHF
NA,TRBJ2-7,TRBV19,NA,TGTGCCAGTAGTTCCCAAAGGGCTGAGGGCAGACACGAGCAGTACTTC,CASSSQRAEGRHEQYF
NA,TRBJ1-5,TRBV6-5,NA,TGTGCCAGCAGTAACAGGGACCAGCCCCAGCATTTT,CASSNRDQPQHF
NA,TRBJ2-7,TRBV19,TRBD2,TGTGCCAGTAGTATGGCGGGAGCTCCCTCCTACGAGCAGTACTTC,CASSMAGAPSYEQYF
NA,TRBJ2-1,TRBV9,NA,TGTGCCAGCAGCGGAGGAGCGGTGAGCTCCTACAATGAGCAGTTCTTC,CASSGGAVSSYNEQFF
once,TRBJ1-2,TRBV7-3,NA,TGTGCCAGCAGCATTGACAGGATTCATGGCTACACCTTC,CASSIDRIHGYTF
NA,TRBJ2-7,TRBV30,NA,TGTGCCTGGAGCCCCTCACTGCACGAGCAGTACTTC,CAWSPSLHEQYF
NA,TRBJ2-7,TRBV13,TRBD2,TGTGCCAGCAGCTTAGCGGGAGGCTACGAGCAGTACTTC,CASSLAGGYEQYF
NA,TRBJ2-5,TRBV5-4,TRBD2,TGTGCCAGCAGCTTGGTTCCGACTAGCGGGGCCCTAGAGACCCAGTACTTC,CASSLVPTSGALETQYF
NA,TRBJ1-5,TRBV28,TRBD1,TGTGCCAGCACCCCCCTCCCACAGGGGGGGTGGCAGCCCCAGCATTTT,CASTPLPQGGWQPQHF
NA,TRBJ1-4,TRBV28,NA,TGTGCCAGCAGCCTTCAGGTGTATGAAAAACTGTTTTTT,CASSLQVYEKLFF
NA,TRBJ2-2,TRBV18,NA,TGTGCCAGCTCACCACCGATGCGCCTTCCCGGGGAGCTGTTTTTT,CASSPPMRLPGELFF
NA,TRBJ2-3,TRBV2,TRBD2,TGTGCCAGCAGTATCAGTGTGGCGGGAGGTAGCACAGATACGCAGTATTTT,CASSISVAGGSTDTQYF
once,TRBJ1-3,TRBV5-1,NA,TGCGCCAGCAGCTTGGCCGGGGGAGTCGCCGGAAACACCATATATTTT,CASSLAGGVAGNTIYF